This passage covers 9 T cell receptor beta chains from one sample sequenced in a study of blood T cell repertoires in COVID-19. Profiled with immunoSEQ multiplex PCR; TCRdb holds only in-frame clones, not every one. The sample has roughly 75,000 clones; about 85% are singletons. The sample consisted of peripheral blood. The receptors were gathered from a man aged 45-60 years with COVID-19, enrolled during active disease.

CDR3 residues: CASSLGAGAGNEQFF. The CDR3 DNA sequence: TGTGCCAGCAGCTTGGGTGCAGGTGCTGGCAATGAGCAGTTCTTC. The chain has TRBV5-4 and TRBJ2-1; no reliable D call. Trimming took off 0 bases at V and 6 bases at J, with 13 bases between the two ends. The CDR3 contains 15 residues. Germline V gene data show CDR1 as SGHNT and CDR2 as YYREEE (reference sequence).

This clone was detected only a few times. The chain employs TRBV5-1 and TRBJ1-1, with D hard to call. Per germline, CDR1 SGHRS and CDR2 YFSETQ. The germline V and J ends were trimmed by 2 bases and 6 bases, with 17 bases remaining between them. This CDR3 is 15 amino acids long. The CDR3: CASSLTGSPDAEAFF. The CDR3 DNA reads TGCGCCAGCAGCTTAACCGGGTCCCCTGATGCTGAAGCTTTCTTT.

In its sample, this clone was seen once. The chain is built from TRBV6-5 and TRBJ1-2, with D unresolved. Trimming removed 2 bases from V and 7 bases from J, with 11 bases in between. CDR1 and CDR2 (germline): MNHEY, SVGAGI. The CDR3 consists of 13 residues. This chain's CDR3 is CASSYRGASGYTF. The CDR3 nucleotides are TGTGCCAGCAGTTACCGCGGCGCTAGTGGCTACACCTTC.

The V call is TRBV27, the J call TRBJ1-1; tentatively, D is TRBD1 (6 bases). Germline CDR1 MNHEY, CDR2 SMNVEV (reference sequence). The CDR3 is 13 amino acids. V gave up 5 bases and J gave up 5 bases, with 12 bases separating them. DNA of the CDR3: TGTGCCAGCAGTCAGGGGCGTTGGACTGAAGCTTTCTTT. Translation gives CASSQGRWTEAFF.

The rearrangement joins TRBV7-6 to TRBJ2-7; 10 bases align to TRBD2. There are 14 residues in the CDR3. J was trimmed by 3 bases and V by 3 bases; bases with no gene match: 2. Germline loops: CDR1 SGHVS, CDR2 FNYEAQ. CDR3 sequence reads: CASSLASGGYEQYF. The CDR3 DNA follows: TGTGCCAGCAGCTTGGCTAGCGGGGGCTACGAGCAGTACTTC.

This chain connects TRBV30 to TRBJ1-3; D ambiguous. The length of the CDR3 is 12 residues. Germline V gene sequence: CDR1 GTSNPN, CDR2 SVGIG (reference sequence). Trimming took 4 bases from V and 3 from J, leaving 7 bases between them. CDR3 nucleotide sequence: TGTGCCTGGATGCCAGGTGGAAACACCATATATTTT. Amino acids: CAWMPGGNTIYF. The variable domain in full, completed from reference TRBV30 and TRBJ1-3, reads SQTIHQWPATLVQPVGSPLSLECTVEGTSNPNLYWYRQAAGRGLQLLFYSVGIGQISSEVPQNLSASRPQDRQFILSSKKLLLSDSGFYLCAWMPGGNTIYFGEGSWLTVV.

The V and J genes are TRBV30 and TRBJ2-5, with 11 bases identical to TRBD2. The germline V gene has CDR1 GTSNPN and CDR2 SVGIG (reference sequence). The CDR3 contains 14 residues. V lost 3 bases, J lost 5 bases, and 5 bases stayed unmatched. CDR3 DNA sequence: TGTGCCTGGAGCGTATTAGCGGGAGGGGAGACCCAGTACTTC. Translating it yields CAWSVLAGGETQYF.

The chain carries TRBV28 and TRBJ1-4, with D hard to call. Per the germline V gene, CDR1 is MDHEN and CDR2 is SYDVKM. V was cut by 6 bases and J by 3 bases, with 11 bases left in between. The CDR3 is 14 residues long. The CDR3 region is CASSLPTANEKLFF. The CDR3 nucleotides read TGTGCCAGCAGCCTCCCCACGGCTAATGAAAAACTGTTTTTT.

The rearrangement joins TRBV4-2 to TRBJ2-7; D is unclear. The V end lost 0 bases, the J end lost 1 base, and 10 bases lay between the germline ends. CDR3 length: 15 residues. CDR1 is LGHNA and CDR2 is YNFKEQ in the germline V gene. In DNA form, the CDR3 reads TGTGCCAGCAGCCAAGATCTTGACATTTCCTACGAGCAGTACTTC. Translation: CASSQDLDISYEQYF.